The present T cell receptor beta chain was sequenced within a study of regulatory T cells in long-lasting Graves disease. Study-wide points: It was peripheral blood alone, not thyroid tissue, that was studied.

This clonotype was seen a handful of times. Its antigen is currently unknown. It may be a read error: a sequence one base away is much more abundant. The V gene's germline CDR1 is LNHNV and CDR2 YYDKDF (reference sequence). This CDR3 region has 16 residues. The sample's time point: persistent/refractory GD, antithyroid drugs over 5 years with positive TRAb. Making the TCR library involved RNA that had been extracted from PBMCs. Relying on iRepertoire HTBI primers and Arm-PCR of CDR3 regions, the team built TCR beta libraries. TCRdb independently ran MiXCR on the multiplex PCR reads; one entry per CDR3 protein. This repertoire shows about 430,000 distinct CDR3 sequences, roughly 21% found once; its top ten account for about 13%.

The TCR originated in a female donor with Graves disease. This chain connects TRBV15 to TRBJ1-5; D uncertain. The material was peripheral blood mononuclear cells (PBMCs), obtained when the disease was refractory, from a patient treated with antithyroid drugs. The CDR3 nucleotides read TGTACCACCAGCAGAGAAGGGATACTGAGCAATCAGCCCCAGCATTTT. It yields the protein CTTSREGILSNQPQHF.